This T cell receptor (beta chain) comes out of a study of cytomegalovirus exposure and HLA in healthy donors. Study-wide findings and caveats: A later analysis linked a missense variant in DCLRE1C to the trimming of TCR beta V and J genes. Across HLA loci, a later analysis found differing TCR association rates, with DRB1 most and HLA-C fewest. Links to common viral pathogens appeared, in a later analysis, for several of the most significant clusters. The study flagged approximately 180 TCR beta chains as cytomegalovirus-associated.

PCR employed 60 Vbeta and 13 Jbeta primers. Here immunoSEQ multiplex PCR was the method, and the copy in TCRdb shows in-frame clones only, minus some. The sample totals some 50,000 clones; its top ten clones hold about 1.1%. To note about this clone: The antigen remains undetermined.

Sequencing used PBMCs. This TCR was recovered from a woman aged 40 to 50 in good health and CMV-seronegative.

As DNA, the CDR3 is TGTGCCAGCAGTTTCTCCCTCGGTCCCCATCAGCCCCAGCATTTT. This encodes CASSFSLGPHQPQHF. V gene TRBV28 combines with J gene TRBJ1-5; D not resolved. Germline V lookup: CDR1 MDHEN, CDR2 SYDVKM. With 3 bases removed from V and 5 bases from J, the gap between germline ends came to 14 bases. The CDR3 is 15 residues long.